This entry concerns a single T cell receptor (beta chain). Its specificity is not known. This sample was taken from a study of blood T cells in healthy people across ages. Study-level background: Per two T cells, template switching captured roughly one barcoded beta molecule.

V was shortened by 5 bases and J by 3 bases, with 11 bases between the two germline ends. This CDR3 region has 14 residues. Looked up from germline, CDR1 is LNHDA and CDR2 is SQIVND (reference sequence). PCR was performed a second time for about 6 to 12 cycles using a sample-barcoded 5' primer and a J-beta primer mix. TCRdb used MiXCR to reprocess the 5' RACE reads, holding one entry per CDR3 protein. The table has under 2 million distinct CDR3 sequences, roughly 32% seen once. Findings and caveats of the study: Percentage of naive T cells showed a strong correlation with TCR beta diversity. Not knowing donor CMV status may have confounded expanded clonotype changes.

J is TRBJ2-1 and V is TRBV19; weak D call: TRBD1 (6 bases). Input material: blood. The TCR comes from a woman aged 30 to 39 in good health. CDR3 nucleotides: TGTGCCAGTAGTCCCCCGGGACACTACAATGAGCAGTTCTTC. Residues: CASSPPGHYNEQFF. The full variable domain, with the rest looked up from reference TRBV19 and TRBJ2-1, is DGGITQSPKYLFRKEGQNVTLSCEQNLNHDAMYWYRQDPGQGLRLIYYSQIVNDFQKGDIAEGYSVSREKKESFPLTVTSAQKNPTAFYLCASSPPGHYNEQFFGPGTRLTVL.